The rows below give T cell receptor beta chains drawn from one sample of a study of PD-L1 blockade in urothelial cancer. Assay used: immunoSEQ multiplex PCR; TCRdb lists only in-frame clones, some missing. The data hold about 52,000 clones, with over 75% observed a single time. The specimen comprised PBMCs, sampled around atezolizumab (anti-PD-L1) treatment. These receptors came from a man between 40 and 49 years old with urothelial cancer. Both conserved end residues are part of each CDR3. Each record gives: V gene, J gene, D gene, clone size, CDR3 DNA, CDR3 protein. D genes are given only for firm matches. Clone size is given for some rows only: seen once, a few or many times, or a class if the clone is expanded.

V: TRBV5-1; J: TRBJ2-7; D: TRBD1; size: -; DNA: TGCGCCAGCAGCACCGGGACAGGGCCGGACGAGCAGTACTTC; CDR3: CASSTGTGPDEQYF
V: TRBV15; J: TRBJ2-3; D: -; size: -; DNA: TGTGCCACCAGCAGTTACTGGGGCAGCACAGATACGCAGTATTTT; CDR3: CATSSYWGSTDTQYF
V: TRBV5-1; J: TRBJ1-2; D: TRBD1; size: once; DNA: TGCGCCAGCAGCTTGGTAATATCCCGACAGGGTGGTGGCTACACCTTC; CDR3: CASSLVISRQGGGYTF
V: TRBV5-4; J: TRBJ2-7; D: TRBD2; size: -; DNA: TGTGCCAGCAGCTTGTCTAGCGGTAGGGGCGGGATCTCCTACGAGCAGTACTTC; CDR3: CASSLSSGRGGISYEQYF
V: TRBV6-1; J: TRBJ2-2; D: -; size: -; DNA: TGTGCCAGCCCTCGACAGCCCACCGGGGAGCTGTTTTTT; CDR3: CASPRQPTGELFF
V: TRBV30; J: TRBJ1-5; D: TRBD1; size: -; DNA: TGTGCCTGGAGGACCGGAGCCGGGACAGGGAATCAGCCCCAGCATTTT; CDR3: CAWRTGAGTGNQPQHF
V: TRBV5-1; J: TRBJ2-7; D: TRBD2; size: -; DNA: TGCGCCAGCAGCTTGGGGGGACTAGCGGGAGACGGCGAGCAGTACTTC; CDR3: CASSLGGLAGDGEQYF
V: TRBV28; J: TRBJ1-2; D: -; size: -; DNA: TGTGCCAGCAGATGGGGGTCGGGGGGGCGCGGCTACACCTTC; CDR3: CASRWGSGGRGYTF
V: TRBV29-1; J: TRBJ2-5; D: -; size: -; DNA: TGCAGCGTTGAAAAACAGGGAATAGGAGAGACCCAGTACTTC; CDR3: CSVEKQGIGETQYF
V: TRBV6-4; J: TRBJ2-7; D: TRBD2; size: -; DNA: TGTGCCAACGGACTAGCGGGACTGTACGAGCAGTACTTC; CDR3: CANGLAGLYEQYF
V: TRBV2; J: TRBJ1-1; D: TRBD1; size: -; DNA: TGTGCCAGCAGCCGAGATACTACAGGGGGCGCGATTACTGAAGCTTTCTTT; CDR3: CASSRDTTGGAITEAFF
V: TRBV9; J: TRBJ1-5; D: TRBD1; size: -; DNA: TGTGCCAGCAGCCCGAGCGGACAGGGAGGTCAGCCCCAGCATTTT; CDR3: CASSPSGQGGQPQHF
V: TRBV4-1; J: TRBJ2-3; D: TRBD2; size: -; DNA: TGCGCCAGCAGCCCCTTGGCGGGAGCAAGCACAGATACGCAGTATTTT; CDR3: CASSPLAGASTDTQYF
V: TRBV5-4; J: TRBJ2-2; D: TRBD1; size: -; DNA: TGTGCCAGCAGCTGGGGAGGACAGGGGGGGACCGGGGAGCTGTTTTTT; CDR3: CASSWGGQGGTGELFF
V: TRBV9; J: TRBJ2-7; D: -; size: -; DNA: TGTGCCAGCAGCGTATGGGCCCAGTACTTC; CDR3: CASSVWAQYF
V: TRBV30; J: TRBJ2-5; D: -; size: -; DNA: TGTGCCTGGAGTAAACAGGGTTTGGAGACCCAGTACTTC; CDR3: CAWSKQGLETQYF
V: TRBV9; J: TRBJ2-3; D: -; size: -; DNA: TGTGCCAGCAGCGCCTTTTCGGTCACAGATACGCAGTATTTT; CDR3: CASSAFSVTDTQYF
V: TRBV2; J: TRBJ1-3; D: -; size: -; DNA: TGTGCCAGCAGGGGAGACACCTCTGGAAACACCATATATTTT; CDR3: CASRGDTSGNTIYF